The sequence of this T cell receptor beta chain was determined in a study of CD8 T cells in ankylosing spondylitis. General study findings and limits: Significant enrichment of disease-linked clones was reported in matched ankylosing spondylitis synovial fluid. Characteristic of ankylosing spondylitis blood, it appeared, was a TCR beta motif comprising about eight highly homologous variants.

This CDR3 contains 14 residues. Germline CDR1 and CDR2: SQVTM and ANQGSEA. Trimming removed 5 bases from V and 5 bases from J; junction bases left unmatched: 10. Quantitative 5'-RACE with molecular barcodes produced the TCR beta libraries. TCRdb re-derived calls from the 5' RACE reads in MiXCR, one entry per CDR3 protein. Among around 770,000 distinct CDR3 sequences, approximately 12% were seen once, and the ten largest hold under 0.6%. This clonotype was found a few times. Its antigen is currently unknown. The chain carries TRBV29-1 and TRBJ2-5, with 8 bases fitting TRBD1. This sequence originates from a male donor with ankylosing spondylitis. Specimen: blood, either unsorted or a sorted T cell fraction (not recorded which). The CDR3 loop reads CSVRNRGTGETQYF. In nucleotides, the CDR3 is TGCAGCGTTCGAAACAGGGGGACGGGGGAGACCCAGTACTTC.